Shown below are 17 T cell receptor beta chains from a single sample sequenced in a study of blood T cell repertoires in COVID-19 (dated by TCRdb to about 2020). Libraries were built with the immunoSEQ multiplex PCR assay. In TCRdb, the immuneACCESS table is reduced to in-frame sequences with V and J assigned. These tables do not hold every clone; where another copy was compared, an unresolved V gene accounts for under half, and the others remain unexplained. This sample holds approximately 60,000 clones; around 85% were observed only once. The top ten clonotypes cover around a sixth of the sample. The sequenced sample consisted of peripheral blood. The receptors come from a man aged 65 to 85 with active COVID-19.

This chain connects TRBV21-1 to TRBJ1-4. TRBV21-1 corresponds to a pseudogene. The CDR3 has 15 amino acids. The CDR3 DNA follows: TGTGCCGGAGAAGGAGGAGTTGCAACTAATGAAAAACTGTTTTTT. Its translation: CAGEGGVATNEKLFF.

This rearrangement joins TRBV7-2 to TRBJ1-1; 7 bases line up with TRBD1. This CDR3 region has 18 residues. The germline CDR1 and CDR2 sequences are SGHTA and FQGNSA. Trimming took 3 bases from V and 5 from J; bases not matched to a gene: 18. CDR3 residues: CASSFLQKGGRRWTEAFF. In DNA form, the CDR3 reads TGTGCCAGCAGCTTTCTACAGAAAGGGGGCCGTAGGTGGACTGAAGCTTTCTTT.

The chain carries TRBV5-6 and TRBJ2-1; possible D gene TRBD2, 5 bases. Germline lookup yields CDR1 SGHDT and CDR2 YYEEEE. This CDR3 region has 18 residues. Deletions cut 0 bases from V and 8 bases from J, with 24 bases between. The chain's CDR3 is CASSLAEREGRRMDEQFF. The CDR3 DNA reads TGTGCCAGCAGCTTGGCCGAAAGAGAGGGTAGAAGAATGGATGAGCAGTTCTTC.

The V gene is TRBV9, the J gene TRBJ2-3, with D uncertain. This CDR3 is built from 13 residues. In germline, CDR1 is SGDLS, CDR2 YYNGEE. Trimming shortened V by 4 bases and J by 2 bases, and 8 bases separated the two germline ends. DNA of the CDR3: TGTGCCAGCAGCCGCGTACCCACAGATACGCAGTATTTT. Translation gives CASSRVPTDTQYF.

The chain couples TRBV7-8 to TRBJ2-5, with 10 bases lining up with TRBD2. V lost 3 bases to trimming and J lost 0 bases; unmatched junction nucleotides: 13. Germline V lookup: CDR1 SGHVS, CDR2 FQNEAQ. This CDR3 spans 19 amino acids. As DNA, the CDR3 is TGTGCCAGCAGCTTCACTCAGACTAGCGGGCCCGGCTACCAAGAGACCCAGTACTTC. It encodes CASSFTQTSGPGYQETQYF.

This clone was detected only a few times. One junction end does not reproduce the germline sequence, and a read error may be involved. The genes are TRBV7-6 and TRBJ2-7; the D gene is possibly TRBD1 (5 bases). Germline V lookup: CDR1 SGHVS, CDR2 FNYEAQ. This CDR3 has 16 residues. The CDR3 DNA sequence: TGTGCCAGCAGCTTATCCGGTGGGCAGGGCTCCTCCGAGCAGTACTTC. Translating it yields CASSLSGGQGSSEQYF.

The J gene is TRBJ2-7, the V gene TRBV5-6, with D possibly being TRBD2 (5 bases). V was pared by 3 bases and J by 6 bases, with 13 bases between. Germline V gene lookup returns CDR1 SGHDT and CDR2 YYEEEE. CDR3 length: 13 residues. The CDR3 region is CASSWTGGSEQYF. CDR3 bases: TGTGCCAGCAGCTGGACCGGCGGGTCCGAGCAGTACTTC.

This chain joins TRBV11-2 and TRBJ2-2; possibly TRBD2 for D (6 bases). V was pared by 5 bases and J by 5 bases, with 18 bases between. Germline assignment: CDR1 SGHAT and CDR2 FQNNGV. The CDR3 covers 16 residues. The CDR3 spells CASSPGGTVRTGELFF. CDR3 nucleotides: TGTGCCAGCAGCCCCGGAGGGACTGTCAGAACCGGGGAGCTGTTTTTT.

The rearrangement joins TRBV2 to TRBJ2-3; D unresolved. V lost 3 bases and J lost 4, with 5 bases in between. This CDR3 is 12 amino acids long. From germline, CDR1 is SNHLY and CDR2 FYNNEI. The CDR3, as DNA: TGTGCCAGCAGTGACCCGGCAGATACGCAGTATTTT. Its protein is CASSDPADTQYF.

The DNA of the CDR3 is TGTGCCAGCACCCTATCAGGACAGGACAGATATGGCTACACCTTC. The encoded protein is CASTLSGQDRYGYTF. The J gene is TRBJ1-2, the V gene TRBV28; TRBD1 agrees at 7 bases. In germline, CDR1 is MDHEN, CDR2 SYDVKM. V was clipped by 7 bases and J by 5 bases; unmatched bases: 13. CDR3 length equals 15 residues.

V usage is TRBV6-5 and J usage is TRBJ2-1, with D tentatively TRBD2 (5 bases). The germline V gene has CDR1 MNHEY and CDR2 SVGAGI. V shed 4 bases and J shed 1 base, with 14 bases lying between them. This CDR3 has 16 amino acids. CDR3 coding DNA: TGTGCCAGCAGTTTGCATAGCGTTGCATCCTACAATGAGCAGTTCTTC. The encoded protein is CASSLHSVASYNEQFF.

The chain joins TRBV6-5 to TRBJ1-4, with D unresolved. Per the germline V gene, CDR1 is MNHEY and CDR2 is SVGAGI. CDR3 length: 12 residues. V was pared by 6 bases and J by 8 bases, with 10 bases between. The CDR3 protein is CASRTSREKLFF. The DNA for the CDR3 is TGTGCCAGCAGAACTAGCCGGGAAAAACTGTTTTTT.

This chain links TRBV24-1 with TRBJ2-1, with 11 positions matching TRBD2. The CDR3 extends over 15 amino acids. Germline V lookup: CDR1 KGHDR, CDR2 SFDVKD. Trimming at V came to 6 bases and at J to 4 bases, leaving 4 bases not matched to a gene. The CDR3 DNA sequence: TGTGCCACCAGTCCGACTAGCGGGGTTTACAATGAGCAGTTCTTC. Translating it yields CATSPTSGVYNEQFF.

This clone was counted once. V and J are TRBV7-2 and TRBJ2-1, with 10 bases aligning to TRBD2. This CDR3 is built from 15 residues. The V and J ends lost 5 bases and 9 bases, in that order; junction bases with no gene match: 10. Germline V gene sequence: CDR1 SGHTA, CDR2 FQGNSA. Here the CDR3 reads CASSLQGLAMGEQFF. The CDR3, as DNA: TGTGCCAGCAGCCTCCAGGGACTAGCGATGGGTGAGCAGTTCTTC.

The rearrangement links TRBV11-2 to TRBJ2-3, with 8 nucleotides matching TRBD2. This CDR3 region has 15 residues. V dropped 11 bases and J dropped 2; count of bases not matched to a gene: 12. CDR1 is SGHAT and CDR2 is FQNNGV in the germline V gene. CDR3 residues: CASCETSGYTDTQYF. CDR3 bases: TGTGCCTCCTGTGAAACTAGCGGATACACAGATACGCAGTATTTT. The whole variable domain, remainder taken from reference TRBV11-2 and TRBJ2-3, is EAGVAQSPRYKIIEKRQSVAFWCNPISGHATLYWYQQILGQGPKLLIQFQNNGVVDDSQLPKDRFSAERLKGVDSTLKIQPAKLEDSAVYLCASCETSGYTDTQYFGPGTRLTVL.

The chain is built from TRBV6-5 and TRBJ1-6; the D gene is possibly TRBD1 (5 bases). The germline V gene encodes CDR1 MNHEY and CDR2 SVGAGI. The CDR3 spans 15 residues. V was clipped by 7 bases and J by 10 bases, with 20 bases between them. CDR3 nucleotides: TGTGCCAGCATCTTAGGGGCAGGCAAGGGGTCACCCCTCCACTTT. Protein product: CASILGAGKGSPLHF.

The chain recombines TRBV4-2 with TRBJ2-1, with TRBD2 matching 7 bases. The CDR3 length is 16 residues. Germline V gives CDR1 LGHNA, CDR2 YNFKEQ. Losses at the gene ends were 1 base for V and 7 bases for J; bases not matched to a gene: 10. CDR3 residues: CASSQVHVKGGNEQFF. The CDR3 DNA follows: TGTGCCAGCAGCCAAGTTCATGTGAAGGGAGGGAATGAGCAGTTCTTC.